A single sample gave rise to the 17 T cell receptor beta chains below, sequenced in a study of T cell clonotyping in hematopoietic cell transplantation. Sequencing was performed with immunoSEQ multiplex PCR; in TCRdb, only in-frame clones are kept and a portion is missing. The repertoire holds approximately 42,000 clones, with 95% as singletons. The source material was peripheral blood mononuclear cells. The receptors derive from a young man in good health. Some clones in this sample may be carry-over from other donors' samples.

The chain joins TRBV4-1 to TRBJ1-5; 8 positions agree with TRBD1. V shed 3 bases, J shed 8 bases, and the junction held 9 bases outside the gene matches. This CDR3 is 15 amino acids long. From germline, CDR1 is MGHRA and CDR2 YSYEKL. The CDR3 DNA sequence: TGCGCCAGCAGCCAGCCGGACAGGGTGGGGGAGCCCCAGCATTTT. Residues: CASSQPDRVGEPQHF.

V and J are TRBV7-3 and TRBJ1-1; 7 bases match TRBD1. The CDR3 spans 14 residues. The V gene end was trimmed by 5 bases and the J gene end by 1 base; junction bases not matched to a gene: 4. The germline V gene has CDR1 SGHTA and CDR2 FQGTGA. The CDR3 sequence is CASSPGTANTEAFF. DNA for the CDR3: TGTGCCAGCAGCCCAGGGACAGCGAACACTGAAGCTTTCTTT.

As DNA, the CDR3 is TGTGCCAGCAGTCTAGCGGGAGAGCGAAACGAGCAGTACTTC. This sequence encodes CASSLAGERNEQYF. This chain links TRBV6-6 with TRBJ2-7, with 10 positions matching TRBD2. The V and J ends lost 5 bases and 5 bases, in that order; junction bases with no gene match: 6. The CDR3 length is 14 residues. The germline V gene encodes CDR1 MNHNY and CDR2 SVGAGI (reference sequence).

The CDR3 loop reads CASREPYRGKDTEAFF. The CDR3 DNA sequence: TGCGCCAGCAGGGAACCTTACAGGGGTAAGGACACTGAAGCTTTCTTT. The V and J genes are TRBV5-1 and TRBJ1-1, with 7 bases aligning to TRBD1. Per the germline V gene, CDR1 is SGHRS and CDR2 is YFSETQ. The CDR3 loop spans 16 amino acids. The junction had 13 bases not matched to a gene; V was cut back by 5 bases and J by 3 bases.

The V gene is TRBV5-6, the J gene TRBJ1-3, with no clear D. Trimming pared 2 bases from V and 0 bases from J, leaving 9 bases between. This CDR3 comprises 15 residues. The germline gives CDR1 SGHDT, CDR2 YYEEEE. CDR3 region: CASSLKTTSGNTIYF. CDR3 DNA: TGTGCCAGCAGCTTAAAGACCACCTCTGGAAACACCATATATTTT.

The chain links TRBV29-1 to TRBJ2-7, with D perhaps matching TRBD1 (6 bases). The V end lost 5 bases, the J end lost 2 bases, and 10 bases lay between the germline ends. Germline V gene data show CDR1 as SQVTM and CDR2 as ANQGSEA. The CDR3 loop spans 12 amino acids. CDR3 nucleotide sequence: TGCAGCGTTCCCGGGGACACCTACGAGCAGTACTTC. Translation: CSVPGDTYEQYF.

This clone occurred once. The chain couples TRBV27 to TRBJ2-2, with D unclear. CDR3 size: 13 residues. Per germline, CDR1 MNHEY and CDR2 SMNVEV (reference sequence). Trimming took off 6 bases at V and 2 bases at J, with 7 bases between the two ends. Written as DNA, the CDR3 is TGTGCCAGCAGACAGCCAAACACCGGGGAGCTGTTTTTT. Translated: CASRQPNTGELFF.

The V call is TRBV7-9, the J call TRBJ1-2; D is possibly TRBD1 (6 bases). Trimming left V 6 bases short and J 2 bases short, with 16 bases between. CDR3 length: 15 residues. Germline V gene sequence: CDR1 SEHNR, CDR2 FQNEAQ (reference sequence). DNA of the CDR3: TGTGCCAGCAGTATCATGTCGCAGGGGAACTATGGCTACACCTTC. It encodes CASSIMSQGNYGYTF.

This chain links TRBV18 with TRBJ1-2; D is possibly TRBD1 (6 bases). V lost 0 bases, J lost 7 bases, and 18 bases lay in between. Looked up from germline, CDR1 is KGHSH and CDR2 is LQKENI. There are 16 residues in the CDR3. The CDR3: CASSPPDLRGVGGYTF. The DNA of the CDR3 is TGTGCCAGCTCACCACCGGACCTCAGGGGAGTAGGTGGCTACACCTTC. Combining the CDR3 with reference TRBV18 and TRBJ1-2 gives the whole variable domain NAGVMQNPRHLVRRRGQEARLRCSPMKGHSHVYWYRQLPEEGLKFMVYLQKENIIDESGMPKERFSAEFPKEGPSILRIQQVVRGDSAAYFCASSPPDLRGVGGYTFGSGTRLTVV.

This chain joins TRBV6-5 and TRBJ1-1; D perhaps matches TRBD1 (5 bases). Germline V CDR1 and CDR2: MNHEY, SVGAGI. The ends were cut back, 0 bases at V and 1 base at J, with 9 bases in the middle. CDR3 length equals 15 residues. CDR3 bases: TGTGCCAGCAGTTACTCCCCGACAGAGAACACTGAAGCTTTCTTT. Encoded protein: CASSYSPTENTEAFF.

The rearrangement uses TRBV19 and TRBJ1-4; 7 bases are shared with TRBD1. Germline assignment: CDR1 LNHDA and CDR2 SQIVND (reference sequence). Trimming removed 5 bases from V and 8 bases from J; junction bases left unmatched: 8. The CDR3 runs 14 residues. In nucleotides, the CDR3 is TGTGCCAGTAGTTCGACAGGGAAGGACGAAAAACTGTTTTTT. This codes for CASSSTGKDEKLFF. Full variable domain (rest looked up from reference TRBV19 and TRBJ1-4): DGGITQSPKYLFRKEGQNVTLSCEQNLNHDAMYWYRQDPGQGLRLIYYSQIVNDFQKGDIAEGYSVSREKKESFPLTVTSAQKNPTAFYLCASSSTGKDEKLFFGSGTQLSVL.

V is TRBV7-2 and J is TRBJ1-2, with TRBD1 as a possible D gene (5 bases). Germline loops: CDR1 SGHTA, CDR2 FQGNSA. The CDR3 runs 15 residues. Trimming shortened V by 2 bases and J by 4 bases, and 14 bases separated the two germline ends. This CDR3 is CASSLRGIGSYGYTF. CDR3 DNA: TGTGCCAGCAGCTTACGGGGCATTGGAAGCTATGGCTACACCTTC. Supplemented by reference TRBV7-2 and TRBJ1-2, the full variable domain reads GAGVSQSPSNKVTEKGKDVELRCDPISGHTALYWYRQSLGQGLEFLIYFQGNSAPDKSGLPSDRFSAERTGGSVSTLTIQRTQQEDSAVYLCASSLRGIGSYGYTFGSGTRLTVV.

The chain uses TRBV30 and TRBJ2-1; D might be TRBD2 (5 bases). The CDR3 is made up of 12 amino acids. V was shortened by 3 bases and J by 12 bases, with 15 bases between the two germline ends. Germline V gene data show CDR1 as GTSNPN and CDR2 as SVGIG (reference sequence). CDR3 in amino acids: CAWSLLSGMQFF. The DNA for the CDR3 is TGTGCCTGGAGCCTATTATCGGGGATGCAGTTCTTC.

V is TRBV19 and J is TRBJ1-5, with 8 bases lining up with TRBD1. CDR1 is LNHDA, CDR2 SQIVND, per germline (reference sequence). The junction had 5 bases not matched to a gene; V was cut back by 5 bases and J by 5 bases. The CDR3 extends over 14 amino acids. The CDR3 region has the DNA TGTGCCAGTAGTGTACACAGGGGGGATCAGCCCCAGCATTTT. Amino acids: CASSVHRGDQPQHF. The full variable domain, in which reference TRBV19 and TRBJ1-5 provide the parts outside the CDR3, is DGGITQSPKYLFRKEGQNVTLSCEQNLNHDAMYWYRQDPGQGLRLIYYSQIVNDFQKGDIAEGYSVSREKKESFPLTVTSAQKNPTAFYLCASSVHRGDQPQHFGDGTRLSIL.

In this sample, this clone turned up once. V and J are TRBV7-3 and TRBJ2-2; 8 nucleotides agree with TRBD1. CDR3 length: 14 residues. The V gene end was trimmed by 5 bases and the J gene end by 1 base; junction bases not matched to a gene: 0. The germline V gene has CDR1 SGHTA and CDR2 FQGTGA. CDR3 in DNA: TGTGCCAGCAGCGGGACAGGGAACACCGGGGAGCTGTTTTTT. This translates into CASSGTGNTGELFF. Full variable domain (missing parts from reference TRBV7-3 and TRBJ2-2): GAGVSQTPSNKVTEKGKYVELRCDPISGHTALYWYRQSLGQGPEFLIYFQGTGAADDSGLPNDRFFAVRPEGSVSTLKIQRTERGDSAVYLCASSGTGNTGELFFGEGSRLTVL.

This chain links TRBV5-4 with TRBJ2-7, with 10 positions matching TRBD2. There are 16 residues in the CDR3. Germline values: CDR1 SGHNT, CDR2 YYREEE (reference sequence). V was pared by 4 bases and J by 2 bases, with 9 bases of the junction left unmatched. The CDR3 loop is CASSPPRTSGTYEQYF. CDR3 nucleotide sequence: TGTGCCAGCAGCCCTCCTCGGACTAGCGGAACCTACGAGCAGTACTTC.

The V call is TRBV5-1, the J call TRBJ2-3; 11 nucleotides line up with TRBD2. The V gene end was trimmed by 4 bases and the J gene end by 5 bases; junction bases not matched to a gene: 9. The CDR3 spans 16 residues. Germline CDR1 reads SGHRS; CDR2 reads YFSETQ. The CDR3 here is CASSLFLAGGRDTQYF. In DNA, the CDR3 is TGCGCCAGCAGCCTCTTCTTAGCGGGGGGGCGAGATACGCAGTATTTT.